Presented here are 26 T cell receptor beta chains from one specimen sequenced in a study of CD8 T cells in Susac syndrome. Reverse transcription of roughly 0.5 to 1 ug RNA used random hexamers. TCRdb called the immunoSEQ multiplex PCR reads again in MiXCR, with one record for every CDR3 protein. This table holds around 170,000 distinct CDR3 sequences, almost 96% found once. Specimen: CD4+ T cells from PBMCs. The receptors derive from a human donor with Susac syndrome.

The chain joins TRBV4-3 to TRBJ2-1; either TRBD1 or TRBD2 may fit D (5 bases each). Trimming took 4 bases from V and 2 from J, leaving 15 bases between them. CDR3 size: 16 residues. CDR1 and CDR2 from the germline V gene are LGHNA and YSLEER. The CDR3 reads CASSPRFGGAYNEQFF. DNA for the CDR3: TGCGCCAGCAGCCCTCGCTTTGGGGGTGCCTACAATGAGCAGTTCTTC.

This rearrangement joins TRBV5-6 to TRBJ2-1; 8 nucleotides align to TRBD2. The CDR3 spans 13 residues. The germline gives CDR1 SGHDT, CDR2 YYEEEE. With 6 bases clipped from V and 9 bases from J, the junction kept 8 bases outside the gene matches. The CDR3 region is CASTRGGLREQFF. The DNA of the CDR3 is TGTGCCAGCACCCGGGGGGGGTTACGTGAGCAGTTCTTC.

This clonotype occurred once. CDR3 amino acids: CASNMGSGLSEAFF. The CDR3 region has the DNA TGTGCCAGCAACATGGGGAGCGGGCTCTCTGAAGCTTTCTTT. This chain joins TRBV12-3 or TRBV12-4 and TRBJ1-1; no firm D call. Trimming took off 7 bases at V and 6 bases at J, with 18 bases between the two ends. This CDR3 spans 14 amino acids.

The J gene is TRBJ2-1, the V gene TRBV9; D gene unclear. CDR1 is SGDLS and CDR2 is YYNGEE in the germline V gene. CDR3 size: 14 residues. The V end was cut by 0 bases, the J end by 9 bases, with 13 bases between. CDR3 amino acids: CASSVGTKLGEQFF. The CDR3 bases are TGTGCCAGCAGCGTAGGTACCAAGTTGGGTGAGCAGTTCTTC.

About this clonotype: A junction boundary mismatches the germline segment, possibly from a read error. The gene calls are TRBV7-7 and TRBJ2-5; D might be TRBD1 (5 bases). In germline, CDR1 is SSHAT, CDR2 FNYEAQ (reference sequence). The CDR3 runs to 13 residues. CDR3 DNA: TGTGCTAGCAGCGCCGACAGCCAAGAGACCCAGTACTTC. This codes for CASSADSQETQYF.

This sequence joins TRBV7-8 and TRBJ2-5; tentatively, D is TRBD2 (6 bases). Trimming pared 5 bases from V and 1 base from J, leaving 8 bases between. In germline, CDR1 is SGHVS, CDR2 FQNEAQ. The CDR3 extends over 13 amino acids. As DNA, the CDR3 is TGTGCCAGCAGCAAGGGACTCCAAGAGACCCAGTACTTC. Protein: CASSKGLQETQYF.

This chain joins TRBV30 and TRBJ2-7, with TRBD1 matching 7 bases. J lost 0 bases, V lost 2 bases, and 4 bases had no gene match. Germline loops: CDR1 GTSNPN, CDR2 SVGIG (reference sequence). The CDR3 sequence is 14 residues long. The CDR3 sequence is CAWSTGTASYEQYF. In DNA form, the CDR3 reads TGTGCCTGGAGTACTGGGACAGCCTCCTACGAGCAGTACTTC.

The rearrangement uses TRBV30 and TRBJ1-5, with 11 bases matching TRBD1. This CDR3 spans 13 amino acids. With 5 bases clipped from V and 5 bases from J, the junction kept 2 bases outside the gene matches. Germline V gene sequence: CDR1 GTSNPN, CDR2 SVGIG (reference sequence). The CDR3 sequence: CAWSGQGDQPQHF. As DNA, the CDR3 is TGTGCCTGGTCGGGACAGGGGGATCAGCCCCAGCATTTT.

J is TRBJ2-3 and V is TRBV24-1; 9 bases are a match to TRBD2. CDR3 length equals 18 residues. Germline V lookup: CDR1 KGHDR, CDR2 SFDVKD. V gave up 0 bases and J gave up 2 bases; unmatched junction bases: 8. The CDR3 bases are TGTGCCACCAGTGATTTGATTGCTAGCGGGGAAGCCACAGATACGCAGTATTTT. This encodes CATSDLIASGEATDTQYF.

Only one count was recorded for this clonotype. The chain is built from TRBV27 and TRBJ1-6; unclear D gene. The germline V gene has CDR1 MNHEY and CDR2 SMNVEV (reference sequence). The V and J ends lost 10 bases and 6 bases respectively, with 13 bases between them. The CDR3 is made up of 13 amino acids. The CDR3 spells CATGGEVNSPLHF. In DNA, the CDR3 is TGTGCCACCGGCGGGGAGGTTAATTCACCCCTCCACTTT.

The rearrangement links TRBV20-1 to TRBJ2-7, with TRBD1 matching over 9 bases. Losses at the gene ends were 1 base for V and 2 bases for J; bases not matched to a gene: 3. CDR1 is DFQATT, CDR2 SNEGSKA, per germline (reference sequence). The CDR3 totals 14 residues. The CDR3 sequence: CSARGGTGTYEQYF. The DNA for the CDR3 is TGCAGTGCTAGAGGGGGGACAGGGACCTACGAGCAGTACTTC.

This chain's CDR3 is CASTPQGLGTEAFF. CDR3 nucleotides: TGTGCCAGCACCCCCCAGGGGCTTGGAACTGAAGCTTTCTTT. V gene TRBV6-6 combines with J gene TRBJ1-1; D is perhaps TRBD1 (6 bases). Germline CDR1 is MNHNY and CDR2 is SVGAGI (reference sequence). Trimming took 7 bases from V and 5 from J, leaving 17 bases between them. The CDR3 runs to 14 residues.

The V call is TRBV12-3 or TRBV12-4, the J call TRBJ2-4, with 9 positions matching TRBD1. V shed 5 bases and J 4 bases; nucleotides not matched to a gene: 6. The CDR3 has 15 amino acids. This CDR3 reads CASSPIQGAKNIQYF. The CDR3 coding sequence is TGTGCCAGCAGTCCAATACAGGGGGCGAAAAACATTCAGTACTTC.

The chain recombines TRBV30 with TRBJ2-5, with no clear D. V was shortened by 2 bases and J by 1 base, with 2 bases between the two germline ends. The length of the CDR3 is 11 residues. The germline V gene has CDR1 GTSNPN and CDR2 SVGIG (reference sequence). The CDR3 bases are TGTGCCTGGAGTCGCCAAGAGACCCAGTACTTC. Protein: CAWSRQETQYF.

This chain connects TRBV6-4 to TRBJ1-6, with a tentative D call TRBD1 (5 bases). V was pared by 2 bases and J by 9 bases, with 11 bases between. Germline CDR1 is MRHNA and CDR2 is SNTAGT. This CDR3 spans 14 amino acids. CDR3 amino acids: CASSDQGNGSPLHF. The CDR3 bases are TGTGCCAGCAGTGACCAGGGTAATGGTTCACCCCTCCACTTT.

This clonotype was detected a few times. CDR3 loop: CASSEQGRGYTF. The CDR3 nucleotides are TGTGCCAGCAGTGAACAGGGTCGGGGCTACACCTTC. The chain has TRBV2 and TRBJ1-2; perhaps TRBD1 as D (5 bases). Germline V gene sequence: CDR1 SNHLY, CDR2 FYNNEI. The CDR3 totals 12 residues. V was trimmed by 2 bases and J by 8 bases, leaving 9 bases between them.

This chain uses TRBV6-2 or TRBV6-3 with TRBJ1-5, with a weak D call TRBD1 (6 bases). The germline CDR1 and CDR2 sequences are MNHEY and SVGEGT. The CDR3 has 16 residues. Trimming removed 6 bases from V and 5 bases from J, with 20 bases in between. CDR3 loop: CASRESGRGGDQPQHF. In DNA, the CDR3 is TGTGCCAGCAGAGAGAGCGGCAGGGGAGGAGATCAGCCCCAGCATTTT.

The count of this clonotype is one. The chain uses TRBV12-3 or TRBV12-4 and TRBJ1-5; D possibly corresponds to TRBD1 (5 bases). Trimming took 7 bases from V and 2 from J, leaving 9 bases between them. This CDR3 contains 13 residues. Here the CDR3 DNA reads TGTGCCAGCACCCGGGACCGCAATCAGCCCCAGCATTTT. This encodes CASTRDRNQPQHF.

The V and J genes are TRBV12-3 or TRBV12-4 and TRBJ2-7; no firm D call. The CDR3 runs to 13 residues. Trimming cost V 7 bases and J 6 bases, with 16 bases left between them. The CDR3 coding sequence is TGTGCCAGCACCTCAAGCCCTACGGGCGAGCAGTACTTC. It is translated as CASTSSPTGEQYF.

This sequence joins TRBV30 and TRBJ2-6; a weak D match, TRBD1 (5 bases). The CDR3 loop spans 16 amino acids. Trimming took 0 bases from V and 5 from J, leaving 14 bases between them. Per the germline V gene, CDR1 is GTSNPN and CDR2 is SVGIG (reference sequence). Here the CDR3 DNA reads TGTGCCTGGAGTGTCTTTCAGGGTCTCTGGGCCAACGTCCTGACTTTC. Translating gives CAWSVFQGLWANVLTF. The whole variable domain, filled in from reference TRBV30 and TRBJ2-6, reads SQTIHQWPATLVQPVGSPLSLECTVEGTSNPNLYWYRQAAGRGLQLLFYSVGIGQISSEVPQNLSASRPQDRQFILSSKKLLLSDSGFYLCAWSVFQGLWANVLTFGAGSRLTVL.

The chain combines TRBV6-5 with TRBJ1-2, with 7 bases identical to TRBD1. Looked up from germline, CDR1 is MNHEY and CDR2 is SVGAGI. This CDR3 has 13 residues. V gave up 2 bases and J gave up 8 bases; unmatched junction bases: 5. This chain's CDR3 is CASSYLDRDGYTF. CDR3 nucleotides: TGTGCCAGCAGTTACCTAGACAGGGACGGCTACACCTTC.

This clonotype was observed a few times. This chain joins TRBV19 and TRBJ1-6, with D uncertain. Germline CDR1 LNHDA, CDR2 SQIVND (reference sequence). Trimming cost V 3 bases and J 8 bases, with 14 bases left between them. The CDR3 contains 15 residues. Written as DNA, the CDR3 is TGTGCCAGTAGTATGGGAAGGGATTGGCATTCACCCCTCCACTTT. Protein product: CASSMGRDWHSPLHF.

J is TRBJ1-1 and V is TRBV9; D gene unclear. The CDR3 has 13 residues. Germline lookup yields CDR1 SGDLS and CDR2 YYNGEE. V dropped 2 bases and J dropped 1 base, with 6 bases sitting between them. In DNA, the CDR3 is TGTGCCAGCAGCGTCCGGACGAACACTGAAGCTTTCTTT. It yields the protein CASSVRTNTEAFF.

The chain couples TRBV9 to TRBJ2-5, with D possibly being TRBD1 (6 bases). V lost 0 bases and J lost 1, with 13 bases in between. This CDR3 region has 16 residues. CDR1 and CDR2 from the germline V gene are SGDLS and YYNGEE. The CDR3 here is CASSVGLSGAQETQYF. Written as DNA, the CDR3 is TGTGCCAGCAGCGTAGGTCTCTCAGGGGCCCAAGAGACCCAGTACTTC.

The V and J genes are TRBV30 and TRBJ2-5; D is tentatively TRBD1 or TRBD2 (5 bases each). Germline V gene data show CDR1 as GTSNPN and CDR2 as SVGIG (reference sequence). The CDR3 consists of 13 residues. Trimming took off 1 base at V and 5 bases at J, with 11 bases between the two ends. CDR3 nucleotides: TGTGCCTGGAGTGACGGGTGGGGGGAGACCCAGTACTTC. It codes for CAWSDGWGETQYF. The whole variable domain, filled in from reference TRBV30 and TRBJ2-5, reads SQTIHQWPATLVQPVGSPLSLECTVEGTSNPNLYWYRQAAGRGLQLLFYSVGIGQISSEVPQNLSASRPQDRQFILSSKKLLLSDSGFYLCAWSDGWGETQYFGPGTRLLVL.

The chain joins TRBV30 to TRBJ1-2, with 8 nucleotides matching TRBD1. The germline V gene has CDR1 GTSNPN and CDR2 SVGIG (reference sequence). The V segment lost 5 bases and the J segment 5 bases; nucleotides outside the gene matches: 7. The CDR3 sequence is 13 residues long. The CDR3 coding sequence is TGTGCCTGGGGGACAGGCCCAAATTATGGCTACACCTTC. Translated: CAWGTGPNYGYTF.